This TCR beta chain comes out of a study of T cells expressing NK-cell markers. TCRdb reprocessed the 5' RACE reads, keeping one entry per CDR3 protein, no DNA. The sample data list about 460,000 distinct CDR3 sequences. This CDR3 region has 11 residues. Germline CDR1 is MNHNS and CDR2 is SASEGT. What was sequenced was blood T cells: a sorted CD56 or NKG2C T cell subset, CD4+ or CD8+ T cells, or bulk PBMC T cells (not recorded which). The TCR was taken from a woman aged 45-65 years in good health. This sequence joins TRBV6-1 and TRBJ2-1. The CDR3 reads CASSLAMRFFF.